This T cell receptor beta chain was observed in a study of OX40 agonist ivuxolimab in advanced cancers. Regarding the study as a whole: Clonal expansion among partial responders at 0.1-3.0 mg/kg ranked near the lowest.

V lost 4 bases and J lost 10, with 17 bases in between. The CDR3 spans 14 residues. Germline values: CDR1 WSHSY, CDR2 SAAADI. As regards this clone: Antigen unknown.

Data came from immunoSEQ multiplex PCR; TCRdb stores just in-frame clones and leaves some out. The sample shows more than 40,000 clones, 82% of them seen only once. This clonotype originated in an adult with an advanced solid tumor such as melanoma, head and neck, liver or kidney cancer. The chain couples TRBV10-2 to TRBJ1-5; a weak D match, TRBD1 (5 bases). The sample in question was CD4+ or CD8+ T cells sorted from blood, obtained in a trial of the OX40 agonist ivuxolimab. The CDR3 here is CASSGLAGRDPQHF. In nucleotides, the CDR3 is TGCGCCAGCAGTGGCTTGGCAGGGCGAGATCCCCAGCATTTT.